These 22 T cell receptor beta chains were sequenced from one sample in a study of blood T cells in healthy people across ages. A second PCR of 7 to 11 cycles used a sample-barcoded 5' primer and a J-beta primer mix. TCRdb itself ran the 5' RACE reads through MiXCR, one entry per CDR3 protein. Among some 690,000 distinct CDR3 sequences, 22% were seen once, and the ten largest hold around 22%. Input material: blood. The source is a man between 65 and 79 years old in good health.

This chain joins TRBV2 and TRBJ2-3; 9 nucleotides agree with TRBD2. The CDR3 extends over 15 amino acids. V was clipped by 6 bases and J by 0 bases; unmatched bases: 4. Per germline, CDR1 SNHLY and CDR2 FYNNEI. CDR3 DNA sequence: TGTGCCAGCAGAGAGCTAGCGGGGAGCACAGATACGCAGTATTTT. As protein: CASRELAGSTDTQYF.

This clonotype was observed a few times. This rearrangement joins TRBV12-5 to TRBJ2-1; D not certain. Germline CDR1 is LGHNT and CDR2 is FRNRAP. The CDR3 is 12 amino acids. Trimming left V 1 base short and J 6 bases short, with 4 bases between. CDR3 protein: CASGLGFNEQFF. DNA for the CDR3: TGTGCTAGTGGTTTGGGGTTCAATGAGCAGTTCTTC.

This chain connects TRBV20-1 to TRBJ1-2; the D is unclear. The CDR3 totals 13 residues. CDR1 is DFQATT and CDR2 is SNEGSKA in the germline V gene (reference sequence). Trimming took 1 base from V and 3 from J, leaving 9 bases between them. Here the CDR3 reads CSARAASDYGYTF. The CDR3 nucleotides read TGCAGTGCTAGAGCGGCATCAGACTATGGCTACACCTTC.

The V gene is TRBV5-1, the J gene TRBJ2-4; 8 bases are a match to TRBD2. This CDR3 is 15 amino acids long. The V gene's germline CDR1 is SGHRS and CDR2 YFSETQ. V lost 4 bases, J lost 3 bases, and 6 bases stayed unmatched. The CDR3 loop reads CASSKSGTSKNIQYF. Here the CDR3 DNA reads TGCGCCAGCAGCAAATCCGGGACTAGCAAAAACATTCAGTACTTC. Based on the CDR3 plus reference TRBV5-1 and TRBJ2-4, the full variable domain is KAGVTQTPRYLIKTRGQQVTLSCSPISGHRSVSWYQQTPGQGLQFLFEYFSETQRNKGNFPGRFSGRQFSNSRSEMNVSTLELGDSALYLCASSKSGTSKNIQYFGAGTRLSVL.

The gene calls are TRBV19 and TRBJ2-5; TRBD1 matches at 9 bases. V lost 5 bases, J lost 1 base, and 2 bases stayed unmatched. Germline V gene lookup returns CDR1 LNHDA and CDR2 SQIVND (reference sequence). This CDR3 is built from 14 residues. CDR3 nucleotide sequence: TGTGCCAGTAGTCCGGACAGGGGCCAAGAGACCCAGTACTTC. Its protein is CASSPDRGQETQYF.

This clonotype was detected ten times or more. The V call is TRBV12-3 or TRBV12-4, the J call TRBJ2-4; D perhaps matches TRBD1 (5 bases). The V gene lost 5 bases and the J gene lost 8 bases, with 19 bases spanning the gap. There are 15 residues in the CDR3. CDR3 residues: CASSGRGPKGDIQYF. The CDR3 nucleotides are TGTGCCAGCAGTGGACGCGGACCCAAAGGGGACATTCAGTACTTC.

This clonotype was found a few times. The chain is built from TRBV10-3 and TRBJ2-1; D call uncertain. This CDR3 comprises 14 residues. V was shortened by 0 bases and J by 8 bases, with 11 bases between the two germline ends. Germline CDR1 and CDR2: ENHRY and SYGVKD. CDR3 in amino acids: CAISESNGVYEQFF. The CDR3 DNA reads TGTGCCATCAGTGAGTCGAACGGTGTATATGAGCAGTTCTTC.

The chain couples TRBV29-1 to TRBJ1-6; 7 nucleotides line up with TRBD1. Germline values: CDR1 SQVTM, CDR2 ANQGSEA. V lost 6 bases and J lost 8; bases outside the gene matches: 7. CDR3 size: 13 residues. The CDR3 region is CSVTGTADSPLHF. The CDR3 nucleotides are TGCAGCGTGACCGGGACAGCAGATTCACCCCTCCACTTT.

This chain connects TRBV7-8 to TRBJ2-3; no definite D call. Germline V gives CDR1 SGHVS, CDR2 FQNEAQ. This CDR3 spans 14 amino acids. The V gene lost 1 base and the J gene lost 4 bases, with 9 bases spanning the gap. The CDR3 protein is CASSLVPGADTQYF. The CDR3 nucleotides read TGTGCCAGCAGCTTAGTTCCGGGCGCAGATACGCAGTATTTT.

The chain employs TRBV15 and TRBJ2-3; no clear D gene. Germline V gene data show CDR1 as LNHNV and CDR2 as YYDKDF (reference sequence). Trimming stripped 0 bases from V and 2 bases from J, with 6 bases between. This CDR3 has 14 amino acids. CDR3 region: CATSRDQVTDTQYF. The CDR3 coding sequence is TGTGCCACCAGCAGAGATCAGGTCACAGATACGCAGTATTTT.

This clonotype showed up just a few times. The chain is built from TRBV11-2 and TRBJ2-7; tentative D call: TRBD1 (6 bases). Deletions cut 0 bases from V and 2 bases from J, with 14 bases between. CDR3 length equals 16 residues. Germline V lookup: CDR1 SGHAT, CDR2 FQNNGV. The CDR3 region has the DNA TGTGCCAGCAGCTTAGATTTTCGGGGACAAGCCTACGAGCAGTACGTC. Protein sequence: CASSLDFRGQAYEQYV.

The chain recombines TRBV5-1 with TRBJ1-4; D is perhaps TRBD1 (6 bases). CDR3 length: 13 residues. Germline V gene lookup returns CDR1 SGHRS and CDR2 YFSETQ. Trimming took 6 bases from V and 3 from J, leaving 9 bases between them. The CDR3 sequence is CASKQGPNEKLFF. Here the CDR3 DNA reads TGCGCCAGCAAACAGGGTCCTAATGAAAAACTGTTTTTT.

The rearrangement uses TRBV6-5 and TRBJ1-4, with D unresolved. This CDR3 contains 14 residues. V was clipped by 6 bases and J by 0 bases, with 8 bases between them. Germline V gene data show CDR1 as MNHEY and CDR2 as SVGAGI. The CDR3: CASRMDATNEKLFF. DNA of the CDR3: TGTGCCAGCAGAATGGACGCAACTAATGAAAAACTGTTTTTT.

The chain has TRBV9 and TRBJ1-1, with D possibly being TRBD1 (6 bases). V was pared by 0 bases and J by 0 bases, with 9 bases between. CDR3 length equals 15 residues. Germline V gene data show CDR1 as SGDLS and CDR2 as YYNGEE. The DNA for the CDR3 is TGTGCCAGCAGCGTAGCGGACAGCCTGAACACTGAAGCTTTCTTT. It yields the protein CASSVADSLNTEAFF.

This clonotype is a singleton in its sample. The junction departs from the called germline gene at one end, perhaps through a read error. V is TRBV20-1 and J is TRBJ1-3, with a possible D match to TRBD1 (5 bases). The CDR3 is 15 amino acids. Looked up from germline, CDR1 is DFQATT and CDR2 is SNEGSKA (reference sequence). For the CDR3, the DNA is TGCAGTGATAGAGATGCCGGGGGTGGTGGAAACACCATATATTTT. Its translation is CSDRDAGGGGNTIYF.

Regarding this clonotype: A read error may explain this, as a much larger clone is one base away. The chain carries TRBV4-2 and TRBJ2-4; possibly TRBD2 for D (6 bases). In germline, CDR1 is LGHNA, CDR2 YNFKEQ. The CDR3 totals 15 residues. The CDR3 loop reads CVSSQELAPENIQYF. The CDR3 DNA reads as TGTGTCAGCAGCCAAGAACTAGCCCCCGAAAACATTCAGTACTTC.

This clonotype has ten or more counts. The V and J genes are TRBV13 and TRBJ2-3; 9 bases match TRBD1. Trimming at V came to 0 bases and at J to 2 bases, leaving 3 bases not matched to a gene. There are 16 residues in the CDR3. In germline, CDR1 is PRHDT, CDR2 FYEKMQ (reference sequence). CDR3 nucleotide sequence: TGTGCCAGCAGCTTAGGCGGGACAGGGCCCACAGATACGCAGTATTTT. Translated: CASSLGGTGPTDTQYF.

The table lists this clonotype with a few counts. V is TRBV5-5 and J is TRBJ2-1; D is uncertain. The CDR3 spans 17 residues. V was pared by 0 bases and J by 0 bases, with 13 bases between. Per germline, CDR1 SGHKS and CDR2 YYEKEE (reference sequence). CDR3 residues: CASSLGVRQSSYNEQFF. Written as DNA, the CDR3 is TGTGCCAGCAGCTTGGGGGTTCGGCAGAGCTCCTACAATGAGCAGTTCTTC.

Regarding this clonotype: An end of the junction differs from the germline gene, which may be a read error. The V gene is TRBV12-3 or TRBV12-4, the J gene TRBJ2-1, with 12 bases identical to TRBD2. This CDR3 is built from 11 residues. The CDR3 sequence: CASSLAGGPFF. For the CDR3, the DNA is TGTGCCAGCAGTCTAGCGGGAGGGCCGTTCTTC.

The chain has TRBV12-3 or TRBV12-4 and TRBJ2-1, with TRBD2 identical over 10 bases. CDR3 length: 16 residues. Trimming cost V 3 bases and J 7 bases; bases outside gene matches: 9. The CDR3 protein is CASSLASGRLGNEQFF. CDR3 nucleotide sequence: TGTGCCAGCAGTTTGGCTAGCGGGAGACTAGGGAATGAGCAGTTCTTC.

This clonotype has just a few counts. The gene calls are TRBV29-1 and TRBJ2-3; 7 bases map to TRBD2. Germline CDR1 reads SQVTM; CDR2 reads ANQGSEA. There are 20 residues in the CDR3. V was clipped by 0 bases and J by 2 bases; unmatched bases: 20. The CDR3 DNA reads TGCAGCGTTGAAGAGTTATGGCTAGCGGAGACCCCGACTTACACAGATACGCAGTATTTT. Amino acids: CSVEELWLAETPTYTDTQYF.

This clonotype was seen only a few times. The gene calls are TRBV4-2 and TRBJ2-7; D is possibly TRBD2 (5 bases). TRBJ2-5 explains the end of the DNA better; the J call may be wrong. Germline V gives CDR1 LGHNA, CDR2 YNFKEQ. The CDR3 length is 14 residues. CDR3: CASSQGEMGETQYF. In nucleotides, the CDR3 is TGTGCCAGCAGCCAAGGGGAGATGGGCGAGACCCAGTACTTC.